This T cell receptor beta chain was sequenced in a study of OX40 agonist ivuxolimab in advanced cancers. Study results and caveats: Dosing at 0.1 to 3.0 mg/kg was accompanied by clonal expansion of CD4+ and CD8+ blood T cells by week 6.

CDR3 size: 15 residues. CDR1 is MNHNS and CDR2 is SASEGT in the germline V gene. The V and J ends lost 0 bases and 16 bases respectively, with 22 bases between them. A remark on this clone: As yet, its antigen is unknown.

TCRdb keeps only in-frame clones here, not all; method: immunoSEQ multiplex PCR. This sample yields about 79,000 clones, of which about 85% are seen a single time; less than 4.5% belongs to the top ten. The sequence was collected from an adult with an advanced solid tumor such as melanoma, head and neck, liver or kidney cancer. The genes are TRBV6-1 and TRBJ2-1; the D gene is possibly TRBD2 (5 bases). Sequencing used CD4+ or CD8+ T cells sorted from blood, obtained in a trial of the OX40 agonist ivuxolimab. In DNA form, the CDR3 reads TGTGCCAGCAGTGAAGCGCTTGAGAACAGCGGCACTATCTTCTTC. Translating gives CASSEALENSGTIFF.